This T cell receptor (beta chain) was recorded in a study of T cell repertoires in cytomegalovirus infection (dated by TCRdb to between 2018 and 2021). About the investigation overall: Because public TCR beta signatures pointed to carriage of CMV infection together with the matching HLA type, the HLA type of each donor mattered for the analysis.

What the study reported, not specific to this receptor: Carriers of CMV infection plus the relevant HLA type were discriminated by the cumulative frequency of public TCR beta family members in the study cohort and in an independent roughly 370-donor cohort. The ex vivo response was dominated by HLA-C-restricted CMV-specific TCR beta clonotypes, which also provided the single most frequent clonotype in two of eight donors.

TCRdb shows the sequencer as Illumina HiSeq 1500. TCRdb's own reprocessing of the public reads used fastp at Q25 and MiXCR and kept productive beta chains. Each record represents a unique CDR3 protein, reported with the most common genes and DNA among its rows. This sample holds around 530,000 distinct CDR3 sequences; more than 20% were observed only once. The ten largest clones capture approximately 13% of the sample. This clonotype was seen repeatedly, ten times or more. There is no known antigen for this receptor. Per-base qualities were not stored, and no clone one base away is much larger. There are 14 amino acids in the CDR3, from cysteine to phenylalanine inclusive. The DNA shown is the 42-base CDR3, in frame from base 1. V loses 5 bases of germline sequence and J loses 0 bases, and the interval between the two ends is 11 bases. Sequences SGHRS (CDR1) and YFSETQ (CDR2) are obtained from the germline V gene.

Sequencing input: PBMCs. This receptor was identified in a human donor in good health (CMV status not recorded). Some clones in this sample may be carry-over from other donors' samples. The chain joins TRBV5-1 to TRBJ1-1, with the D gene not clear enough to name. The bases are TGCGCCAGCAGACTCGCGATTCTGAACACTGAAGCTTTCTTT. Translated, this is CASRLAILNTEAFF.